Described below is a single TCR beta chain sequence and its context. Its target is unknown. The CDR3 loop spans 15 amino acids. CDR1 and CDR2 from the germline V gene are SNHLY and FYNNEI. With 5 bases clipped from V and 6 bases from J, the junction kept 8 bases outside the gene matches. These data originate in a study of cytomegalovirus exposure and HLA in healthy donors. Study details: Around 79 million unique TCRs, all from HLA-typed donors, were included in an early release of the data. Notes on the study in general: Cytomegalovirus-associated TCR beta chains were listed, numbering 150 to 200.

In the PCR, 60 Vbeta and 13 Jbeta primers were used. The table came from immunoSEQ multiplex PCR; TCRdb's copy has only in-frame clones and leaves some out. Counted here are about 120,000 clones, about 8.6% occurring once; the ten biggest clones make up approximately 6.4%. Specimen: PBMCs. V gene TRBV2 combines with J gene TRBJ2-2, with TRBD1 matching 8 bases. The clonotype originates from a woman in her thirties or forties in good health and CMV-seropositive. The CDR3 DNA reads as TGTGCCAGCAGTTCAGGGGGCGCGTCTCCCGGGGAGCTGTTTTTT. This sequence encodes CASSSGGASPGELFF.